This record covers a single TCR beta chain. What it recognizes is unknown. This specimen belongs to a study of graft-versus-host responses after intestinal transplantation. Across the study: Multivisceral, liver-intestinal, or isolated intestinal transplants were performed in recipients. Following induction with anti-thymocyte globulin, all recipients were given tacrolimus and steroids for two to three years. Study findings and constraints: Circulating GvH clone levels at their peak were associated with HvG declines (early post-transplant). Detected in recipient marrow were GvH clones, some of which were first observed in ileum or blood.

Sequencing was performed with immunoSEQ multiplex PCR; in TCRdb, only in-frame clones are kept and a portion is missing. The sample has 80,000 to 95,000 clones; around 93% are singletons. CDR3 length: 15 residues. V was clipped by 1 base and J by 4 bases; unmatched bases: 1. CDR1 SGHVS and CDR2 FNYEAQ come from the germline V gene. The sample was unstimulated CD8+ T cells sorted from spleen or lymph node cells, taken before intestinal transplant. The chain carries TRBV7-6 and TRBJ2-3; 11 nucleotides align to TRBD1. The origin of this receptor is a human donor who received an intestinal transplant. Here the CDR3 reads CASSLGTGGSDTQYF. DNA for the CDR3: TGTGCCAGCAGCTTAGGGACAGGGGGCTCAGATACGCAGTATTTT. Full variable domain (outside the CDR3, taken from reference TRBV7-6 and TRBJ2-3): GAGVSQSPRYKVTKRGQDVALRCDPISGHVSLYWYRQALGQGPEFLTYFNYEAQQDKSGLPNDRFSAERPEGSISTLTIQRTEQRDSAMYRCASSLGTGGSDTQYFGPGTRLTVL.